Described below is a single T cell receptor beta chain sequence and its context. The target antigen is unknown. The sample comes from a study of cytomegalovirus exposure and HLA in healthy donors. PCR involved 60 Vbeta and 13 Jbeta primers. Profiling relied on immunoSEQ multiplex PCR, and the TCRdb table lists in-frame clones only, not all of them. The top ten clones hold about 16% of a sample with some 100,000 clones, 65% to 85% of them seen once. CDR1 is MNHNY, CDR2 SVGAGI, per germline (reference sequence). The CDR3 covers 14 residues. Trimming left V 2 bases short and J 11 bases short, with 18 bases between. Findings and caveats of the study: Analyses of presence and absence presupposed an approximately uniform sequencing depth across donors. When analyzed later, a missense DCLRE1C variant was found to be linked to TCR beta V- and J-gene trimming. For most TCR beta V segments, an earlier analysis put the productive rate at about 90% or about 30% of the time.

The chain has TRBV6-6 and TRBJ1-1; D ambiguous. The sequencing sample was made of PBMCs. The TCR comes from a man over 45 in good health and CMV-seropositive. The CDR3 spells CASSYGYGEVEAFF. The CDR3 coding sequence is TGTGCCAGCAGTTACGGTTACGGGGAGGTGGAGGCTTTCTTT.